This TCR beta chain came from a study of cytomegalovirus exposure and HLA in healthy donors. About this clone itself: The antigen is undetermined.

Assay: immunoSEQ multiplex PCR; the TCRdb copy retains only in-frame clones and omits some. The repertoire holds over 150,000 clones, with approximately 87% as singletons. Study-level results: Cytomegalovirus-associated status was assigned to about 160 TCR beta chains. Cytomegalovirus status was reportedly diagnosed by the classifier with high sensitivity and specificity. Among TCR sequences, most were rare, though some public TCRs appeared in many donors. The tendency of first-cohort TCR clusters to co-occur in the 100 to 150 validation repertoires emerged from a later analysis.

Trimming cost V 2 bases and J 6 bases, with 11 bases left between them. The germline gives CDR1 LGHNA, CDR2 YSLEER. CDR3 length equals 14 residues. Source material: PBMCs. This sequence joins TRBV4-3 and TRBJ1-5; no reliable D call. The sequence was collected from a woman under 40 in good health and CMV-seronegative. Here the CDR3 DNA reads TGCGCCAGCAGCCAACAAAGGGCGGGTCAGCCCCAGCATTTT. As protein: CASSQQRAGQPQHF.